This is a list of T cell receptor beta chains from one sample in a study of blood T cell repertoires in COVID-19. The method was immunoSEQ multiplex PCR; TCRdb's version includes in-frame clones alone and lacks a portion of them. The sample comprises a few hundred thousand clones, about 91% of which are singletons, and over 6% rests with the top ten. Specimen: peripheral blood. The receptor source for this set is a woman aged 25 to 39 who had recovered from COVID-19. Both conserved end residues are part of each CDR3. A D gene is named only where the DNA matches it firmly. A row's size may be missing; if present it is once, few, many or a size class.

j_gene: TRBJ2-7; d_gene: .; v_gene: TRBV27; abundance: .; CDR3nt: TGTGCCAGCAGACCCGACACCAACTACGAGCAGTACTTC; CDR3aa: CASRPDTNYEQYF
j_gene: TRBJ1-1; d_gene: TRBD1; v_gene: TRBV30; abundance: .; CDR3nt: TGTGCCTGGACCGGTGGGACGGGACAGTATGAAGCTTTCTTT; CDR3aa: CAWTGGTGQYEAFF
j_gene: TRBJ1-2; d_gene: .; v_gene: TRBV28; abundance: .; CDR3nt: TGTGCCAGCCATCGGGGGTATGGCTACACCTTC; CDR3aa: CASHRGYGYTF
j_gene: TRBJ1-2; d_gene: .; v_gene: TRBV19; abundance: .; CDR3nt: TGTGCCAGTAGTACCTTGGGCTCAGACTATGGCTACACCTTC; CDR3aa: CASSTLGSDYGYTF
j_gene: TRBJ2-1; d_gene: TRBD2; v_gene: TRBV15; abundance: .; CDR3nt: TGTGCCACCGGCGGGACTAGCCTCACGGAGAGGTTCTTC; CDR3aa: CATGGTSLTERFF
j_gene: TRBJ1-2; d_gene: TRBD1; v_gene: TRBV10-3; abundance: .; CDR3nt: TGTGCCATCAGTGAGTCAGCTGAGGGGGCGGGCGGCTACACCTTC; CDR3aa: CAISESAEGAGGYTF
j_gene: TRBJ2-6; d_gene: TRBD1; v_gene: TRBV19; abundance: .; CDR3nt: TGTGCCAGTACCACCACCTTGAGGGGACAGGGCTCTTACGGGGCCAACGTCCTGACTTTC; CDR3aa: CASTTTLRGQGSYGANVLTF
j_gene: TRBJ1-2; d_gene: .; v_gene: TRBV5-5; abundance: .; CDR3nt: TGTGCCAGCAGCCTACAGGGTTCCTATGGCTACACCTTC; CDR3aa: CASSLQGSYGYTF
j_gene: TRBJ2-5; d_gene: TRBD2; v_gene: TRBV5-1; abundance: .; CDR3nt: TGCGCCAGCAGCCCGGGACTAGCGGGGGGAGAAGAGACCCAGTACTTC; CDR3aa: CASSPGLAGGEETQYF
j_gene: TRBJ1-2; d_gene: TRBD1; v_gene: TRBV10-3; abundance: .; CDR3nt: TGTGCCATCGGAACGGACAGGCGAGGGGACTATGGCTACACCTTC; CDR3aa: CAIGTDRRGDYGYTF
j_gene: TRBJ1-2; d_gene: TRBD1; v_gene: TRBV30; abundance: .; CDR3nt: TGTGCCTGGGAGGGACAGAATGATGGCTACACCTTC; CDR3aa: CAWEGQNDGYTF
j_gene: TRBJ1-5; d_gene: TRBD1; v_gene: TRBV7-8; abundance: .; CDR3nt: TGTGCCAGCAGCTTAACAGGGGGGTATAGCAATCAGCCCCAGCATTTT; CDR3aa: CASSLTGGYSNQPQHF
j_gene: TRBJ1-2; d_gene: TRBD1; v_gene: TRBV12-3/TRBV12-4; abundance: .; CDR3nt: TGTGCCAGCGGAACGACAGGGCGCTATGGCTACACCTTC; CDR3aa: CASGTTGRYGYTF
j_gene: TRBJ2-5; d_gene: TRBD1; v_gene: TRBV7-6; abundance: .; CDR3nt: TGTGCCAGCAGCTTAAGGTCGATAAGTCTTTTGGGGACAGGGCAAGAGACCCAGTACTTC; CDR3aa: CASSLRSISLLGTGQETQYF
j_gene: TRBJ2-7; d_gene: .; v_gene: TRBV10-3; abundance: once; CDR3nt: TGTGCCATCAGTGAGTCGGGGCAGGGGGGCCACGAGCAGTACTTC; CDR3aa: CAISESGQGGHEQYF
j_gene: TRBJ2-5; d_gene: .; v_gene: TRBV18; abundance: once; CDR3nt: TGTGCCAGCTCACCACCGAGACAAACTGCAGGGGAGACCCAGTACTTC; CDR3aa: CASSPPRQTAGETQYF
j_gene: TRBJ1-2; d_gene: TRBD1; v_gene: TRBV4-1; abundance: .; CDR3nt: TGCGCCAGCAGCCATGAATTACAGGGGAACTATGGCTACACCTTC; CDR3aa: CASSHELQGNYGYTF
j_gene: TRBJ2-2; d_gene: TRBD1; v_gene: TRBV5-1; abundance: .; CDR3nt: TGCGCCAGCAGCTTGGAAGGACAGGGCGGGACCGGGGAGCTGTTTTTT; CDR3aa: CASSLEGQGGTGELFF
j_gene: TRBJ1-1; d_gene: .; v_gene: TRBV4-1; abundance: .; CDR3nt: TGCGCCAGCAGCCACCTACGCCGGCACGGCGGAGGGGCTTTCTTT; CDR3aa: CASSHLRRHGGGAFF
j_gene: TRBJ2-3; d_gene: TRBD2; v_gene: TRBV20-1; abundance: .; CDR3nt: TGCAGTGCTAGTAGTACTAGCGGGGGGGCCAGTGGGCAGTATTTT; CDR3aa: CSASSTSGGASGQYF
j_gene: TRBJ1-2; d_gene: TRBD1; v_gene: TRBV27; abundance: .; CDR3nt: TGTGCCAGCAGTCCCTACCCGACAGGGGTGGTCGACTATGGCTACACCTTC; CDR3aa: CASSPYPTGVVDYGYTF
j_gene: TRBJ1-2; d_gene: .; v_gene: TRBV4-3; abundance: .; CDR3nt: TGCGCCAGCAGCCAAGAGGAAGGGGGGGGCTATGGCTACACCTTC; CDR3aa: CASSQEEGGGYGYTF
j_gene: TRBJ2-7; d_gene: TRBD2; v_gene: TRBV6-6; abundance: .; CDR3nt: TGTGCCAGCACCCTTATGGGGAGGGACGAGCAGTACTTC; CDR3aa: CASTLMGRDEQYF
j_gene: TRBJ1-1; d_gene: TRBD1; v_gene: TRBV27; abundance: .; CDR3nt: TGTGCCAGTCGGCGCCGACAGGGTCGGACTGAAGCTTTCTTT; CDR3aa: CASRRRQGRTEAFF
j_gene: TRBJ1-1; d_gene: .; v_gene: TRBV19; abundance: .; CDR3nt: TGTGCCAGTAAGCCGGGACTCCTGGGCACTGAAGCTTTCTTT; CDR3aa: CASKPGLLGTEAFF
j_gene: TRBJ2-7; d_gene: .; v_gene: TRBV7-8; abundance: .; CDR3nt: TGTGCCAGCAGCTTACGACAGCTGCTCTACGAGCAGTACTTC; CDR3aa: CASSLRQLLYEQYF
j_gene: TRBJ1-6; d_gene: TRBD1; v_gene: TRBV7-2; abundance: once; CDR3nt: TGTGCCAGCAGCCCCGAAGGGACAGGGTCGAATTCACCCCTCCACTTT; CDR3aa: CASSPEGTGSNSPLHF
j_gene: TRBJ2-2; d_gene: .; v_gene: TRBV5-4; abundance: few; CDR3nt: TGTGCCAGCAGCTTGGAACTAGCCACCGGGGAGCTGTTTTTT; CDR3aa: CASSLELATGELFF
j_gene: TRBJ2-5; d_gene: TRBD1; v_gene: TRBV7-2; abundance: few; CDR3nt: TGTGCCAGCAGCCGCAACAGGGGGCCGGAGACCCAGTACTTC; CDR3aa: CASSRNRGPETQYF
j_gene: TRBJ1-1; d_gene: .; v_gene: TRBV12-3/TRBV12-4; abundance: .; CDR3nt: TGTGCCAGCAGCAAAACAGGGAACACTGAAGCTTTCTTT; CDR3aa: CASSKTGNTEAFF
j_gene: TRBJ2-1; d_gene: .; v_gene: TRBV4-3; abundance: .; CDR3nt: TGCGCCAGCAGCCAAGATCCATGGCAAAACAATGAGCAGTTCTTC; CDR3aa: CASSQDPWQNNEQFF
j_gene: TRBJ2-1; d_gene: .; v_gene: TRBV2; abundance: .; CDR3nt: TGTGCCACCTCCATCAGCTCCTACAATGAGCAGTTCTTC; CDR3aa: CATSISSYNEQFF
j_gene: TRBJ1-1; d_gene: .; v_gene: TRBV20-1; abundance: .; CDR3nt: TGCAGTGCTAGTCGTAGTAACACTGAAGCTTTCTTT; CDR3aa: CSASRSNTEAFF
j_gene: TRBJ2-7; d_gene: .; v_gene: TRBV6-5; abundance: .; CDR3nt: TGTGCCAGTCAGGTCCTCCTTTCCTACGAGCAGTACTTC; CDR3aa: CASQVLLSYEQYF
j_gene: TRBJ2-2; d_gene: .; v_gene: TRBV5-1; abundance: .; CDR3nt: TGCGCCAGCAGCTTCGGGGGGAACACCGGGGAGCTGTTTTTT; CDR3aa: CASSFGGNTGELFF
j_gene: TRBJ2-1; d_gene: .; v_gene: TRBV4-1; abundance: .; CDR3nt: TGCGCCAGCAGCCAAAACAGCGGTGAGCAGTTCTTC; CDR3aa: CASSQNSGEQFF
j_gene: TRBJ1-2; d_gene: TRBD1; v_gene: TRBV5-6; abundance: .; CDR3nt: TGTGCCAGCAGCCAATTTCCCGGGACAGATTATGGCTACACCTTC; CDR3aa: CASSQFPGTDYGYTF
j_gene: TRBJ1-6; d_gene: TRBD1; v_gene: TRBV30; abundance: .; CDR3nt: TGTGCCACAAACCGGGACAGCAATTCACCCCTCCACTTT; CDR3aa: CATNRDSNSPLHF
j_gene: TRBJ1-4; d_gene: .; v_gene: TRBV29-1; abundance: .; CDR3nt: TGCAGCGTAAACAGGGAGGGGGAAAAACTGTTTTTT; CDR3aa: CSVNREGEKLFF
j_gene: TRBJ2-1; d_gene: TRBD1; v_gene: TRBV14; abundance: .; CDR3nt: TGTGCCAGCAGCCAAGCAAGAGGACAGGGATATCGCAATGAGCAGTTCTTC; CDR3aa: CASSQARGQGYRNEQFF
j_gene: TRBJ1-2; d_gene: TRBD1; v_gene: TRBV11-2; abundance: once; CDR3nt: TGTGCCAGCAGCCCAGGGGGAATGAATGGCTACACCTTC; CDR3aa: CASSPGGMNGYTF